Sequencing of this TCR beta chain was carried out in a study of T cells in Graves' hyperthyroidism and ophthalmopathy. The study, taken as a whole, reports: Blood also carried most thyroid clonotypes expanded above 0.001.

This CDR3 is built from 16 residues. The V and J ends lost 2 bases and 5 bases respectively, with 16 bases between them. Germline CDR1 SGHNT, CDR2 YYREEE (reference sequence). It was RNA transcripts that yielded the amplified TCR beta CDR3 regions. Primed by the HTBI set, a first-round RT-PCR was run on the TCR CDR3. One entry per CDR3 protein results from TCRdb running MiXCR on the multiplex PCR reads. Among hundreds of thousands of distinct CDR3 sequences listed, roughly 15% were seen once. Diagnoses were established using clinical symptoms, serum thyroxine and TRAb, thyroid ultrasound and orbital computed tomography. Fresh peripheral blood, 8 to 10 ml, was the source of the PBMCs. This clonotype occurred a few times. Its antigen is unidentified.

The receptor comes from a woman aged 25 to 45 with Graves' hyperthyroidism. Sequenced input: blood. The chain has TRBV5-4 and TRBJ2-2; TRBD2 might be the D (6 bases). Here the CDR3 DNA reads TGTGCCAGCAGCTTTAACCCGGGACTGCTAACCGGGGAGCTGTTTTTT. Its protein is CASSFNPGLLTGELFF. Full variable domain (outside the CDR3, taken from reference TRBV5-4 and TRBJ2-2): ETGVTQSPTHLIKTRGQQVTLRCSSQSGHNTVSWYQQALGQGPQFIFQYYREEENGRGNFPPRFSGLQFPNYSSELNVNALELDDSALYLCASSFNPGLLTGELFFGEGSRLTVL.